The 7 T cell receptor beta chains below were found in one sample sequenced in a study of shared clonotypes between healthy human individuals. The method was immunoSEQ multiplex PCR; TCRdb's version includes in-frame clones alone and lacks a portion of them. This sample has some 2,500,000 clones, with around 93% found just once. Sequenced material: naive CD4+ T cells from PBMCs. Indicated subset: CD45RA+ positively selected. The receptors stem from a man aged 18 to 29 in good health. Some clones in this sample may be carry-over from other donors' samples.

Concerning this clone itself: Additional DNA sequences in this sample encode the identical CDR3. The chain has TRBV10-3 and TRBJ2-1; D is ambiguous. V gave up 6 bases and J gave up 7 bases, with 10 bases separating them. The length of the CDR3 is 12 residues. Germline assignment: CDR1 ENHRY and CDR2 SYGVKD. The CDR3 region has the DNA TGTGCCATCAGCGAATTGGGGAATGAGCAGTTCTTC. This gives the protein CAISELGNEQFF.

V is TRBV28 and J is TRBJ2-7; TRBD1 aligns across 8 bases. With 7 bases clipped from V and 6 bases from J, the junction kept 11 bases outside the gene matches. Germline CDR1 and CDR2: MDHEN and SYDVKM. The CDR3 is made up of 14 amino acids. The chain's CDR3 is CASIAGTGIREQYF. In DNA form, the CDR3 reads TGTGCCAGCATCGCCGGGACAGGCATTCGCGAGCAGTACTTC. The variable domain in full, completed from reference TRBV28 and TRBJ2-7, reads DVKVTQSSRYLVKRTGEKVFLECVQDMDHENMFWYRQDPGLGLRLIYFSYDVKMKEKGDIPEGYSVSREKKERFSLILESASTNQTSMYLCASIAGTGIREQYFGPGTRLTVT.

This clone has only one observation. The chain carries TRBV4-2 and TRBJ2-3, with 8 bases identical to TRBD2. This CDR3 spans 15 amino acids. The ends lost 4 bases at V and 3 bases at J; junction bases unmatched: 6. The germline gives CDR1 LGHNA, CDR2 YNFKEQ. CDR3 residues: CASSPTAGGTDTQYF. The CDR3 bases are TGTGCCAGCAGCCCCACCGCGGGAGGTACAGATACGCAGTATTTT.

The rearrangement joins TRBV21-1 to TRBJ2-7; the table's D gene call, TRBD1, was not cross checked with the DNA. TRBV21-1 is marked as a pseudogene. This CDR3 is 14 amino acids long. The DNA of the CDR3 is TGTGCCAGCAGCAAAGCGGCCCCCTTACCCGAGCAGTACTTC. Translating it yields CASSKAAPLPEQYF.

The rearrangement links TRBV5-1 to TRBJ2-3; D is perhaps TRBD1 or TRBD2 (9 bases each). CDR1 is SGHRS, CDR2 YFSETQ, per germline. Between the trimmed V and J ends, which lost 1 base and 5 bases, there was a span of 20 bases. The CDR3 has 17 amino acids. Here the CDR3 reads CASSLIGLAGQGDTQYF. CDR3 in DNA: TGCGCCAGCAGCTTGATTGGCCTAGCGGGACAGGGAGATACGCAGTATTTT. The variable domain in full, completed from reference TRBV5-1 and TRBJ2-3, reads KAGVTQTPRYLIKTRGQQVTLSCSPISGHRSVSWYQQTPGQGLQFLFEYFSETQRNKGNFPGRFSGRQFSNSRSEMNVSTLELGDSALYLCASSLIGLAGQGDTQYFGPGTRLTVL.

V usage is TRBV6-6 and J usage is TRBJ1-3, with D uncertain. CDR3 length equals 15 residues. Trimming left V 7 bases short and J 0 bases short, with 13 bases between. Germline CDR1 reads MNHNY; CDR2 reads SVGAGI (reference sequence). CDR3 region: CASTPDGISGNTIYF. The CDR3 nucleotides read TGTGCCAGCACACCAGACGGGATCTCTGGAAACACCATATATTTT.

This clone was detected once. The same CDR3 is also encoded by other DNA sequences in this sample. The chain carries TRBV5-1 and TRBJ2-5, with D perhaps given as TRBD1 or TRBD2 (5 bases each). This CDR3 has 14 residues. V lost 4 bases and J lost 1, with 11 bases in between. CDR1 and CDR2 (germline): SGHRS, YFSETQ. The chain's CDR3 is CASSVGPPQETQYF. The CDR3 DNA reads TGCGCCAGCAGCGTGGGACCGCCCCAAGAGACCCAGTACTTC.